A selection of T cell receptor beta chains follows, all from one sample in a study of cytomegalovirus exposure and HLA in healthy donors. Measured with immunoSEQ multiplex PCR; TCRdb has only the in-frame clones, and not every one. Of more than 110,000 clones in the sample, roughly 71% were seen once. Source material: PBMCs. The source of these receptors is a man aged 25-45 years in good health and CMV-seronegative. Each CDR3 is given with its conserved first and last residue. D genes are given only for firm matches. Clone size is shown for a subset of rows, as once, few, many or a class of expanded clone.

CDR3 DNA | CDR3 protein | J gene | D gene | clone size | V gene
TGTGCCAGCAGTCGACAGGGTGGGGAAGCTTTCTTT | CASSRQGGEAFF | TRBJ1-1 | TRBD1 | . | TRBV6-5
TGCGCCAGCAGCCTCGGACAGGGGGGAAACGAGCAGTACTTC | CASSLGQGGNEQYF | TRBJ2-7 | TRBD1 | . | TRBV5-1
TGTGCCAGCAGCCCCAGGACAGGGGGAAGAGGTAGCAATCAGCCCCAGCATTTT | CASSPRTGGRGSNQPQHF | TRBJ1-5 | TRBD1 | . | TRBV7-8
TGTGCCAGCAGCTCACATCCAACTAGCGGGGCCTCCAAGGAGCTGTTTTTT | CASSSHPTSGASKELFF | TRBJ2-2 | TRBD2 | . | TRBV11-3
TGTGCCAGCAGCAGCACGGGAATTAACATTCAGTACTTC | CASSSTGINIQYF | TRBJ2-4 | . | . | TRBV6-6
TGTGCCAGTAGTATTGGCCAGGGAGGGTTCAATGAGCAGTTCTTC | CASSIGQGGFNEQFF | TRBJ2-1 | TRBD2 | . | TRBV19
TGTGCCAGCAGTGGTGGGGGGGGCGCGGGGAATAATTCACCCCTCCACTTT | CASSGGGGAGNNSPLHF | TRBJ1-6 | . | few | TRBV28
TGTGCCAGTAGTCCGGGAGGCGTCTCCCAGTACTTC | CASSPGGVSQYF | TRBJ2-5 | TRBD2 | . | TRBV19
TGTGCCAGCAGCTCTTTCGGAGGGGCGGGCAATGAGCAGTTCTTC | CASSSFGGAGNEQFF | TRBJ2-1 | . | few | TRBV11-2
TGTGCCCAAACGGGCGGGAGCACAGATACGCAGTATTTT | CAQTGGSTDTQYF | TRBJ2-3 | . | . | TRBV30
TGTGCCAGCAGCTTAGGGCGGGGGTTAACGTCTACCGATGAGCAGTTCTTC | CASSLGRGLTSTDEQFF | TRBJ2-1 | TRBD2 | . | TRBV11-3